This TCR beta chain was identified during a study of early T cells in non-severe SARS-CoV-2 infection. The table lists this clonotype with many counts. TCRdb itself ran the 5' RACE reads through MiXCR, one entry per CDR3 protein. The sample carries tens of thousands of distinct CDR3 sequences, roughly 13% recorded once. This clonotype was sampled from an adult who was a healthcare worker with PCR-confirmed SARS-CoV-2 infection or an uninfected control (not recorded which). The source material was whole blood.

The DNA for the CDR3 is TGTGCCAGCAGCTTAAGGGGACAGGGTAGTCAGCCCCAGCATTTT. Translation: CASSLRGQGSQPQHF. The chain recombines TRBV7-2 with TRBJ1-5; TRBD1 matches 9 bases. J gave up 6 bases and V 2 bases, and 5 bases lay outside the gene matches. The length of the CDR3 is 15 residues. Germline V CDR1 and CDR2: SGHTA, FQGNSA.